This TCR beta chain is drawn from a study of T-cell memory formation after mild COVID-19. Background on the study: TCR clusters were mostly donor specific.

Findings of the study overall: Researchers found some responding clones in pre-infection memory, a sign that cross-reactive memory joined. Shrinking CD4+ clones resided mostly in CM and EM, and CD8+ ones in EMRA.

V was pared by 0 bases and J by 7 bases, with 9 bases between. This CDR3 contains 14 residues. The germline CDR1 and CDR2 sequences are SGHVS and FNYEAQ. The TCR alpha and TCR beta cDNA libraries, bearing sample barcodes and UMIs, were generated by 5'RACE using constant-segment primers. One entry per CDR3 protein, called by TCRdb with MiXCR from the 5' RACE reads. This table has some 350,000 distinct CDR3 sequences, around a sixth appearing once. Points on this clonotype: Its antigen is as yet unknown.

The chain has TRBV7-6 and TRBJ2-2; D gene unclear. What was sequenced was PBMCs or a T cell subset sorted from them (not recorded which). The origin of this receptor is a man in his late teens or twenties who had mild COVID-19 (a few samples of this study predate the infection). Cell type and time point are not known. CDR3 amino acids: CASSLATLDGELFF. CDR3 nucleotide sequence: TGTGCCAGCAGCTTAGCCACCCTTGACGGGGAGCTGTTTTTT.